Below are 15 T cell receptor beta chains sequenced from a single sample in a study of identical twins. Via MiXCR, TCRdb re-called the 5' RACE reads, giving one row per CDR3 protein. This table holds just over 500,000 distinct CDR3 sequences, about 20% found once. The same data also went into a second study, on T cells expressing NK-cell markers.

Sequencing was carried out using CD4+ T cells sorted from blood. All receptors derive from a woman between 18 and 30 years old in good health.

A few counts support this clonotype. This chain joins TRBV6-5 and TRBJ1-5; 10 bases map to TRBD1. Germline CDR1 is MNHEY and CDR2 is SVGAGI. The J segment lost 2 bases and the V segment lost 1 base, leaving 8 bases of the junction unmatched. This CDR3 comprises 18 residues. CDR3 in DNA: TGTGCCAGCAGTTACTTAACCGGGACAGGGGTGGGCAATCAGCCCCAGCATTTT. This encodes CASSYLTGTGVGNQPQHF.

The table lists this clonotype with many counts. This chain links TRBV7-6 with TRBJ2-2; 10 bases are a match to TRBD1. This CDR3 contains 16 residues. V gave up 7 bases and J gave up 5 bases; unmatched junction bases: 10. Germline V CDR1 and CDR2: SGHVS, FNYEAQ. CDR3 sequence: CASNPTGGVLTGELFF. The CDR3 region has the DNA TGTGCCAGCAACCCGACAGGGGGCGTATTGACCGGGGAGCTGTTTTTT.

This clonotype was seen a few times. This rearrangement joins TRBV12-3 or TRBV12-4 to TRBJ1-5; no clear D gene. There are 13 residues in the CDR3. Trimming cost V 1 base and J 7 bases, with 8 bases left between them. The CDR3 protein is CASSLGIVQPQHF. The CDR3 region has the DNA TGTGCCAGCAGTTTAGGGATCGTCCAGCCCCAGCATTTT.

This clonotype was picked up a small number of times. The V and J genes are TRBV29-1 and TRBJ1-1; 8 bases fit TRBD1. Germline trimming cut 7 bases from V and 7 bases from J; bases unmatched to any gene: 5. The germline V gene encodes CDR1 SQVTM and CDR2 ANQGSEA. This CDR3 spans 11 amino acids. Written as DNA, the CDR3 is TGCAGCGCGGACAGGGCTTTTGAAGCTTTCTTT. It yields the protein CSADRAFEAFF. Drawing the rest from reference TRBV29-1 and TRBJ1-1, the complete variable domain is SAVISQKPSRDICQRGTSLTIQCQVDSQVTMMFWYRQQPGQSLTLIATANQGSEATYESGFVIDKFPISRPNLTFSTLTVSNMSPEDSSIYLCSADRAFEAFFGQGTRLTVV.

This clonotype occurred a few times. The gene calls are TRBV9 and TRBJ2-5, with D maybe TRBD2 (6 bases). The CDR3 length is 12 residues. Germline V gene sequence: CDR1 SGDLS, CDR2 YYNGEE. V was trimmed by 7 bases and J by 7 bases, leaving 14 bases between them. As DNA, the CDR3 is TGTGCCAGCGCCCTCGTCGGGGGGACCCAGTACTTC. The encoded protein is CASALVGGTQYF.

The chain is built from TRBV20-1 and TRBJ1-1; TRBD1 agrees at 7 bases. The CDR3 extends over 12 amino acids. With 4 bases clipped from V and 4 bases from J, the junction kept 3 bases outside the gene matches. Germline values: CDR1 DFQATT, CDR2 SNEGSKA (reference sequence). The CDR3 is CSAKAGGTEAFF. In nucleotides, the CDR3 is TGCAGTGCTAAGGCAGGGGGCACTGAAGCTTTCTTT.

V is TRBV6-1 and J is TRBJ1-1, with D perhaps matching TRBD1 (5 bases). Germline V gives CDR1 MNHNS, CDR2 SASEGT. The germline V and J ends were trimmed by 8 bases and 1 base, with 14 bases remaining between them. The CDR3 length is 14 residues. CDR3 region: CASGTGRENTEAFF. CDR3 nucleotides: TGTGCCAGCGGGACGGGGCGCGAGAACACTGAAGCTTTCTTT.

This sequence joins TRBV10-3 and TRBJ1-6, with a tentative D call TRBD1 (6 bases). Trimming took off 2 bases at V and 7 bases at J, with 9 bases between the two ends. The CDR3 is 14 amino acids. Germline CDR1 and CDR2: ENHRY and SYGVKD. The CDR3: CAISEGQRNSPLHF. The CDR3 bases are TGTGCCATCAGTGAGGGACAGAGAAATTCACCCCTCCACTTT.

The V and J genes are TRBV6-2 or TRBV6-3 and TRBJ2-7; D might be TRBD1 or TRBD2, each matching 5 bases. Germline V gives CDR1 MNHEY, CDR2 SVGEGT. V was pared by 2 bases and J by 5 bases, with 16 bases between. The CDR3 contains 15 residues. CDR3 protein: CASSYVSPGRNEQYF. In DNA, the CDR3 is TGTGCCAGCAGTTACGTGAGCCCGGGACGCAACGAGCAGTACTTC.

This rearrangement joins TRBV5-1 to TRBJ2-5; no definite D call. The V gene lost 4 bases and the J gene lost 0 bases, with 13 bases spanning the gap. Per germline, CDR1 SGHRS and CDR2 YFSETQ. The length of the CDR3 is 15 residues. DNA of the CDR3: TGCGCCAGCAGCACGGACCCCTCGTACCAAGAGACCCAGTACTTC. The encoded protein is CASSTDPSYQETQYF.

The chain employs TRBV6-4 and TRBJ2-5, with a tentative D call TRBD2 (6 bases). The CDR3 contains 13 residues. Trimming removed 2 bases from V and 5 bases from J, with 9 bases in between. Per germline, CDR1 MRHNA and CDR2 SNTAGT. CDR3 in amino acids: CASSDDRGETQYF. The CDR3 DNA reads as TGTGCCAGCAGTGACGATCGGGGGGAGACCCAGTACTTC.

The chain joins TRBV29-1 to TRBJ2-3, with 12 bases that match TRBD2. The CDR3 extends over 13 amino acids. V lost 4 bases to trimming and J lost 9 bases; unmatched junction nucleotides: 5. From germline, CDR1 is SQVTM and CDR2 ANQGSEA. CDR3 sequence (DNA): TGCAGCGTTGGCCTAGCGGGGGGGATCACGCAGTATTTT. Residues: CSVGLAGGITQYF.

This clonotype was seen more than once but under ten times. The V and J genes are TRBV20-1 and TRBJ2-1; D gene ambiguous. V was cut by 4 bases and J by 9 bases, with 16 bases left in between. Germline values: CDR1 DFQATT, CDR2 SNEGSKA (reference sequence). The CDR3 loop spans 13 amino acids. Here the CDR3 reads CSAKSTLVSEQFF. CDR3 nucleotides: TGCAGTGCTAAAAGTACCCTAGTGAGTGAGCAGTTCTTC.

The chain links TRBV6-1 to TRBJ1-1, with D perhaps matching TRBD1 (5 bases). Looked up from germline, CDR1 is MNHNS and CDR2 is SASEGT. This CDR3 is built from 14 residues. Trimming left V 8 bases short and J 1 base short, with 14 bases between. The CDR3 DNA is TGTGCCAGCCTCGGCTTAGGGGAGAACACTGAAGCTTTCTTT. Translation: CASLGLGENTEAFF.

This clonotype has only a few counts. The rearrangement uses TRBV12-3 or TRBV12-4 and TRBJ1-1, with D perhaps matching TRBD1 (6 bases). Trimming removed 8 bases from V and 7 bases from J, with 17 bases in between. The length of the CDR3 is 13 residues. The CDR3 here is CASRRGPLGEAFF. The CDR3 nucleotides read TGTGCCAGCCGCCGGGGGCCTCTAGGTGAAGCTTTCTTT.